This is a list of T cell receptor beta chains from one sample in a study of glioma-infiltrating T cells. In TCRdb, the multiplex PCR reads were re-called with MiXCR into one record per CDR3 protein. The sample comprises around 190,000 distinct CDR3 sequences, about 31% of which are singletons, and roughly a fifth rests with the top ten. The sequenced sample was glioma tissue, nonneoplastic brain tissue, or PBMCs (not recorded which). These receptors all come from a human donor with low-grade glioma or glioblastoma, undergoing nonglioma brain surgery, or in good health (not recorded which). Each CDR3 is given with its conserved first and last residue. The order of the fields is V gene, J gene, CDR3 protein.

v_gene: TRBV4-3
j_gene: TRBJ2-2
CDR3aa: CASSLMQPNTGELFF

v_gene: TRBV14
j_gene: TRBJ2-7
CDR3aa: CASSHSIPSGLYEQYF

v_gene: TRBV19
j_gene: TRBJ2-1
CDR3aa: CASTLGGASYNGQFF

v_gene: TRBV4-3
j_gene: TRBJ2-7
CDR3aa: CASSQDGGGGLYEQYF

v_gene: TRBV3-1
j_gene: TRBJ2-7
CDR3aa: CASSQVPSAINEQYF

v_gene: TRBV20-1
j_gene: TRBJ2-7
CDR3aa: CSAFGTESSYNEQYF

v_gene: TRBV20-1
j_gene: TRBJ1-2
CDR3aa: CSASGGQGDYGYTF

v_gene: TRBV4-3
j_gene: TRBJ2-3
CDR3aa: CASSQEMGPDTQYF

v_gene: TRBV6-2/TRBV6-3
j_gene: TRBJ1-1
CDR3aa: CASSPNTNTEAFF

v_gene: TRBV7-2
j_gene: TRBJ1-6
CDR3aa: CASSLLGVGSSPLHF

v_gene: TRBV6-2/TRBV6-3
j_gene: TRBJ2-3
CDR3aa: CASRTTGVADTQYF

v_gene: TRBV7-2
j_gene: TRBJ2-7
CDR3aa: CASSLGVNNYEQYF

v_gene: TRBV27
j_gene: TRBJ1-5
CDR3aa: CASSPLAGYRNQPQHF

v_gene: TRBV12-3/TRBV12-4
j_gene: TRBJ2-7
CDR3aa: CASSKGTYEQYF

v_gene: TRBV4-1
j_gene: TRBJ1-2
CDR3aa: CASSQDNWGLLYGYTF

v_gene: TRBV19
j_gene: TRBJ2-7
CDR3aa: CASSISQVRTYEQYF

v_gene: TRBV5-1
j_gene: TRBJ2-5
CDR3aa: CASRVLDGQETQYF

v_gene: TRBV4-2
j_gene: TRBJ1-5
CDR3aa: CASSREDRDQPQHF

v_gene: TRBV4-1
j_gene: TRBJ1-1
CDR3aa: CASSQDIMNTETFF

v_gene: TRBV5-1
j_gene: TRBJ2-7
CDR3aa: CASSLEGRSYEQYF

v_gene: TRBV5-6
j_gene: TRBJ1-1
CDR3aa: CASSRRVSNTEAFF

v_gene: TRBV12-3/TRBV12-4
j_gene: TRBJ2-7
CDR3aa: CASSPTPGGEQYF

v_gene: TRBV7-2
j_gene: TRBJ1-1
CDR3aa: CASRRDRNTEAFF

v_gene: TRBV4-2
j_gene: TRBJ2-3
CDR3aa: CASSQVSGRTDTQYF

v_gene: TRBV7-9
j_gene: TRBJ2-7
CDR3aa: CASSLPRIQVNEQYF

v_gene: TRBV12-3/TRBV12-4
j_gene: TRBJ2-1
CDR3aa: CASTPGRDRAIEQFF

v_gene: TRBV12-3/TRBV12-4
j_gene: TRBJ2-7
CDR3aa: CASSPMRGYEQYF

v_gene: TRBV7-2
j_gene: TRBJ2-7
CDR3aa: CASSYGGGGVYEQYF

v_gene: TRBV4-1
j_gene: TRBJ2-1
CDR3aa: CASRQATAGGPGNEQFF

v_gene: TRBV5-4
j_gene: TRBJ2-3
CDR3aa: CASSSRTGSADTQYF

v_gene: TRBV30
j_gene: TRBJ1-5
CDR3aa: CACTRGPDQPQHF

v_gene: TRBV3-1
j_gene: TRBJ2-1
CDR3aa: CASSPPSGRPVQIYNEQFF

v_gene: TRBV2
j_gene: TRBJ1-3
CDR3aa: CASSEGWGTAGNTIYF

v_gene: TRBV28
j_gene: TRBJ2-7
CDR3aa: CASSPVGSGDSYEQYF

v_gene: TRBV4-1
j_gene: TRBJ2-5
CDR3aa: CASSQGSEVQETQYF

v_gene: TRBV2
j_gene: TRBJ2-3
CDR3aa: CASSEGEVATDTQYF

v_gene: TRBV4-1
j_gene: TRBJ1-2
CDR3aa: CASSQDNYDGRGNGYTF

v_gene: TRBV25-1
j_gene: TRBJ2-1
CDR3aa: CASSLGLGYNEQFF

v_gene: TRBV19
j_gene: TRBJ1-5
CDR3aa: CASSSPDRESGNQPQHF

v_gene: TRBV25-1
j_gene: TRBJ1-2
CDR3aa: CASSELTPGSGTGAYGYTF

v_gene: TRBV6-1
j_gene: TRBJ2-5
CDR3aa: CASSEQFRGRTGRSQETQYF